This record covers a single T cell receptor (beta chain). Its antigen is undetermined. Then a second PCR, running about 6 to 11 cycles, was carried out with a sample-barcoded 5' primer and a J-beta primer mix. TCRdb re-analysed the 5' RACE reads in MiXCR, keeping a single row per CDR3 protein. The sample contains over 1,500,000 distinct CDR3 sequences, around half of which appear only once. The CDR3 is 15 amino acids. Germline loops: CDR1 SEHNR, CDR2 FQNEAQ (reference sequence). The data were obtained in a study of blood T cells in healthy people across ages. Study outcomes and limitations: Older age went with lower TCR beta diversity per million T cells, in a roughly linear way.

This chain links TRBV7-9 with TRBJ2-7; 10 bases fit TRBD1. The tail of the sequence fits TRBJ2-5 better, so the J call may be wrong. The sequenced sample was blood. The sequence derives from a woman aged 40-49 years in good health. The CDR3 DNA is TGTGCCAGCAGCGACTGGGACAGGGGATCAGAGACCCAGTACTTC. It translates to CASSDWDRGSETQYF.